This T cell receptor (beta chain) is drawn from a study of post-analysis software for immune sequencing data. The study's findings and limits: TRBV5-6, TRBV5-1 and TRBV20-1 belonged to a set of roughly five TRBV segments that were more frequent in patients than controls.

This CDR3 has 14 residues. CDR1 is SQVTM, CDR2 ANQGSEA, per germline. The V and J ends lost 4 bases and 5 bases respectively, with 17 bases between them. Comments on this clonotype: What it binds is not known.

TCR beta cDNA libraries included unique molecular identifiers. Each CDR3 protein gets one entry after TCRdb re-called the PCR reads with MiXCR. Altogether about 500,000 distinct CDR3 sequences are present, less than 45% being singletons, with the ten largest covering 9.5% to 13%. The chain carries TRBV29-1 and TRBJ1-1, with D possibly matching TRBD1 (6 bases). This clonotype originated in a girl between 5 and 17 years old with multiple sclerosis. What was sequenced was blood. The CDR3 here is CSVVAGAISTEAFF. The DNA of the CDR3 is TGCAGCGTTGTGGCAGGGGCCATTAGTACTGAAGCTTTCTTT.